A single sample gave rise to the 23 T cell receptor beta chains below, sequenced in a study of technical replicates of blood from several donors. TCRdb's table, derived via immunoSEQ multiplex PCR, lists solely in-frame clones and lacks some. The repertoire holds about 74,000 clones, with more than 85% as singletons. Material for sequencing was T cells isolated from PBMCs. The receptors stem from a human donor in good health.

This clone is a singleton in its sample. The chain uses TRBV5-1 and TRBJ2-1; 12 positions match TRBD2. The V gene's germline CDR1 is SGHRS and CDR2 YFSETQ. This CDR3 spans 16 amino acids. Losses at the gene ends were 5 bases for V and 6 bases for J; bases not matched to a gene: 9. The CDR3 sequence is CASSLTSGSLRNEQFF. The CDR3, as DNA: TGCGCCAGCAGTTTGACTAGCGGGAGCTTACGCAATGAGCAGTTCTTC.

V gene TRBV15 combines with J gene TRBJ2-1; TRBD1 is a possible D gene (6 bases). Trimming took off 1 base at V and 6 bases at J, with 13 bases between the two ends. CDR3 length: 15 residues. In germline, CDR1 is LNHNV, CDR2 YYDKDF (reference sequence). The DNA for the CDR3 is TGTGCCACCAGCAGAGGGGATACAGGGTTCAATGAGCAGTTCTTC. Amino acid sequence: CATSRGDTGFNEQFF.

This chain joins TRBV2 and TRBJ2-7, with 12 bases aligning to TRBD2. The CDR3 runs 14 residues. J lost 7 bases, V lost 6 bases, and 7 bases had no gene match. In germline, CDR1 is SNHLY, CDR2 FYNNEI. CDR3 amino acids: CASRGTSGRREQYF. The CDR3 DNA sequence: TGTGCCAGCAGAGGGACTAGCGGGCGACGGGAGCAGTACTTC.

The chain recombines TRBV5-4 with TRBJ2-1; the D gene is possibly TRBD2 (5 bases). The CDR3 spans 16 residues. V was trimmed by 0 bases and J by 7 bases, leaving 17 bases between them. CDR1 and CDR2 from the germline V gene are SGHNT and YYREEE (reference sequence). DNA for the CDR3: TGTGCCAGCAGCTTGGTGGGTAGCGCCGGTGAGAATGAGCAGTTCTTC. This codes for CASSLVGSAGENEQFF.

The sample holds one count of this clone. The chain couples TRBV5-4 to TRBJ2-2, with 9 positions matching TRBD1. The V segment lost 1 base and the J segment 7 bases; nucleotides outside the gene matches: 5. This CDR3 has 15 amino acids. Germline CDR1 reads SGHNT; CDR2 reads YYREEE (reference sequence). CDR3 amino acids: CASSLRDRDIGELFF. The CDR3 nucleotides are TGTGCCAGCAGCTTGCGGGACAGGGATATCGGGGAGCTGTTTTTT.

This rearrangement joins TRBV7-6 to TRBJ2-1, with D unresolved. CDR1 is SGHVS, CDR2 FNYEAQ, per germline. The CDR3 is 15 amino acids. Between the trimmed V and J ends, which lost 3 bases and 2 bases, there was a span of 11 bases. As DNA, the CDR3 is TGTGCCAGCAGCTTTTCGATAGTACCCTACAATGAGCAGTTCTTC. It specifies CASSFSIVPYNEQFF.

The rearrangement links TRBV15 to TRBJ2-7; TRBD2 agrees at 7 bases. The V and J ends lost 2 bases and 1 base, in that order; junction bases with no gene match: 8. The CDR3 has 16 residues. The V gene's germline CDR1 is LNHNV and CDR2 YYDKDF (reference sequence). The CDR3 here is CATSRPGTTSSYEQYF. The CDR3 DNA reads TGTGCCACCAGCAGACCCGGGACTACGAGTTCCTACGAGCAGTACTTC.

This sequence joins TRBV29-1 and TRBJ1-1, with 8 nucleotides matching TRBD1. This CDR3 region has 15 residues. Germline assignment: CDR1 SQVTM and CDR2 ANQGSEA. Trimming cost V 7 bases and J 5 bases; bases outside gene matches: 15. The CDR3 region is CSALSRGRGETEAFF. Written as DNA, the CDR3 is TGCAGCGCCTTATCCAGGGGGCGAGGTGAGACTGAAGCTTTCTTT.

This clone is a singleton in its sample. This rearrangement joins TRBV7-9 to TRBJ2-5; 8 bases fit TRBD2. The J segment lost 3 bases and the V segment lost 5 bases, leaving 8 bases of the junction unmatched. The length of the CDR3 is 15 residues. CDR1 is SEHNR and CDR2 is FQNEAQ in the germline V gene (reference sequence). The CDR3 nucleotides are TGTGCCAGCAGCCTTAACGGGGGGGCAGAAGAGACCCAGTACTTC. Amino acids: CASSLNGGAEETQYF.

This sequence joins TRBV7-3 and TRBJ1-1; possible D gene TRBD1, 5 bases. Trimming took 2 bases from V and 2 from J, leaving 9 bases between them. The CDR3 contains 14 residues. Looked up from germline, CDR1 is SGHTA and CDR2 is FQGTGA. The CDR3, as DNA: TGTGCCAGCAGCTTACTGGGGGGAAACACTGAAGCTTTCTTT. It translates to CASSLLGGNTEAFF.

The genes are TRBV14 and TRBJ2-5; D possibly corresponds to TRBD2 (6 bases). The CDR3 runs to 15 residues. The V and J ends lost 5 bases and 0 bases respectively, with 13 bases between them. CDR1 is SGHDN and CDR2 is FVKESK in the germline V gene. CDR3 nucleotide sequence: TGTGCCAGCAGCACCCGGGACTGGTACCAAGAGACCCAGTACTTC. This translates into CASSTRDWYQETQYF.

J is TRBJ1-4 and V is TRBV6-5; D unresolved. The V end lost 6 bases, the J end lost 4 bases, and 15 bases lay between the germline ends. Germline CDR1 reads MNHEY; CDR2 reads SVGAGI. The CDR3 runs to 15 residues. As DNA, the CDR3 is TGTGCCAGCAGCGGTACGGGAGGAAGTAATGAAAAACTGTTTTTT. It specifies CASSGTGGSNEKLFF.

The chain links TRBV5-1 to TRBJ2-7; D gene ambiguous. CDR1 SGHRS and CDR2 YFSETQ come from the germline V gene. The CDR3 is 14 amino acids. Trimming removed 0 bases at V and 5 bases at J, with 12 bases between. DNA of the CDR3: TGCGCCAGCAGCTTGGTCTCCTCCGTCCACGAGCAGTACTTC. This sequence encodes CASSLVSSVHEQYF.

The CDR3 nucleotides read TGTGCCAGTAGTTCGAGAGGTGCTGGAAACACCATATATTTT. Protein: CASSSRGAGNTIYF. The chain couples TRBV19 to TRBJ1-3; no clear D. Germline CDR1 reads LNHDA; CDR2 reads SQIVND (reference sequence). This CDR3 is built from 14 residues. V was trimmed by 5 bases and J by 2 bases, leaving 10 bases between them.

The V gene is TRBV6-5, the J gene TRBJ2-3, with 7 bases identical to TRBD2. CDR1 MNHEY and CDR2 SVGAGI come from the germline V gene. J lost 1 base, V lost 2 bases, and 0 bases had no gene match. The CDR3 consists of 14 residues. CDR3 coding DNA: TGTGCCAGCAGTTACCGGGAGGGCACAGATACGCAGTATTTT. It translates to CASSYREGTDTQYF.

The chain couples TRBV6-6 to TRBJ1-2; TRBD1 matches 8 bases. Germline CDR1 is MNHNY and CDR2 is SVGAGI (reference sequence). After removal of 6 bases from V and 4 bases from J, the junction contained 7 bases not matched to a gene. The CDR3 runs to 14 residues. CDR3 nucleotide sequence: TGTGCCAGCAGGGTTGGACAGGGAACCTATGGCTACACCTTC. It translates to CASRVGQGTYGYTF.

This rearrangement joins TRBV18 to TRBJ1-1; unclear D gene. This CDR3 comprises 13 residues. Germline assignment: CDR1 KGHSH and CDR2 LQKENI. V was clipped by 6 bases and J by 3 bases, with 11 bases between them. CDR3 in DNA: TGTGCCAGCTCCCTCCGGGTGGACACTGAAGCTTTCTTT. Amino acids: CASSLRVDTEAFF.

The rearrangement links TRBV5-1 to TRBJ1-1, with D maybe TRBD1 (5 bases). The CDR3 contains 12 residues. Deletions cut 1 base from V and 5 bases from J, with 6 bases between. Germline CDR1 reads SGHRS; CDR2 reads YFSETQ. The CDR3 DNA sequence: TGCGCCAGCAGCTTGTCAGGGACTGAAGCTTTCTTT. Its translation is CASSLSGTEAFF.

The chain employs TRBV16 and TRBJ1-2; D is unclear. From germline, CDR1 is KGHSY and CDR2 FQNENV. This CDR3 is 14 amino acids long. V lost 4 bases to trimming and J lost 8 bases, with 17 bases between them. The CDR3 is CASSPRGTLGGYTF. The CDR3, as DNA: TGTGCCAGCAGCCCTCGGGGTACCCTAGGGGGCTACACCTTC.

The chain has TRBV10-3 and TRBJ2-7; D remains unclear. There are 13 residues in the CDR3. CDR1 is ENHRY and CDR2 is SYGVKD in the germline V gene. Deletions cut 0 bases from V and 6 bases from J, with 9 bases between. Written as DNA, the CDR3 is TGTGCCATCAGTGAGTCGCAGGTTACCGAGCAGTACTTC. This gives the protein CAISESQVTEQYF.

The gene calls are TRBV5-8 and TRBJ2-1; 8 bases map to TRBD2. Germline CDR1 reads SGHTS; CDR2 reads YDEGEE. The CDR3 covers 14 residues. V lost 2 bases and J lost 7; bases outside the gene matches: 5. The CDR3 spells CASSFSGGLNEQFF. In nucleotides, the CDR3 is TGTGCCAGCAGCTTCAGCGGGGGTTTGAATGAGCAGTTCTTC.

The chain links TRBV6-5 to TRBJ2-2; D gene unclear. CDR1 and CDR2 from the germline V gene are MNHEY and SVGAGI. The CDR3 runs to 14 residues. Trimming took 7 bases from V and 6 from J, leaving 15 bases between them. For the CDR3, the DNA is TGTGCCAGCACCCCCCGGTCTGGAGCCGGGGAGCTGTTTTTT. It codes for CASTPRSGAGELFF.

The chain carries TRBV4-2 and TRBJ2-7, with D perhaps TRBD2 (6 bases). The CDR3 contains 15 residues. CDR1 and CDR2 from the germline V gene are LGHNA and YNFKEQ. Trimming cost V 4 bases and J 3 bases, with 16 bases left between them. In DNA form, the CDR3 reads TGTGCCAGCAGCCCATCCGGGGAGGACGGCTACGAGCAGTACTTC. It yields the protein CASSPSGEDGYEQYF.